This is a list of T cell receptor beta chains from one sample in a study of T cell responses to AZD1222 COVID-19 vaccine. Libraries were prepared by immunoSEQ multiplex PCR; TCRdb keeps only in-frame clonotypes and omits some of them. The repertoire holds roughly 150,000 clones, with approximately 92% as singletons. Specimen: peripheral blood, collected on day 0 of AZD1222 vaccination. The receptor source for this set is an adult in good health. Both conserved end residues are part of each CDR3. A D gene is named only where the DNA matches it firmly. Size values are once, few and many counts, or a class for expanded clones, and some rows have none.

d_call	v_call	clone_size	j_call	cdr3_aa	cdr3_nt
NA	TRBV28	NA	TRBJ2-3	CASTQFGRETQYF	TGTGCCAGTACTCAATTCGGCCGGGAGACGCAGTATTTT
TRBD1	TRBV27	NA	TRBJ2-3	CASSLDRGRADTQYF	TGTGCCAGCAGCCTCGACAGGGGGCGGGCAGATACGCAGTATTTT
TRBD2	TRBV7-3	NA	TRBJ2-1	CASSLVPTGTSVHEQFF	TGTGCCAGCAGCTTAGTACCAACCGGGACTAGCGTTCATGAGCAGTTCTTC
NA	TRBV7-3	NA	TRBJ2-1	CASSPPGGAYNEQFF	TGTGCCAGCAGCCCCCCCGGCGGGGCCTACAATGAGCAGTTCTTC
NA	TRBV5-1	NA	TRBJ2-3	CASSPTGESGQYF	TGCGCCAGCAGCCCCACCGGGGAGTCTGGGCAGTATTTT
TRBD1	TRBV23-1	NA	TRBJ2-2	CASSQSPGGNTGELFF	TGCGCCAGCAGTCAAAGCCCAGGGGGCAACACCGGGGAGCTGTTTTTT
TRBD2	TRBV5-1	NA	TRBJ2-1	CASSSISGRAYNEQFF	TGCGCCAGCAGCTCCATTAGCGGGAGGGCCTACAATGAGCAGTTCTTC
NA	TRBV21-1	NA	TRBJ2-7	CASSREASGRCYEQYF	TGTGCCAGCAGCAGGGAAGCTAGCGGGAGATGCTACGAGCAGTACTTC
TRBD2	TRBV5-4	NA	TRBJ2-7	CASSFMGGRFEQYF	TGTGCCAGCAGCTTTATGGGGGGGAGGTTCGAGCAGTACTTC
NA	TRBV7-2	NA	TRBJ2-5	CASSRDPQTQYF	TGTGCCAGCAGTAGGGACCCCCAGACCCAGTACTTC
NA	TRBV19	NA	TRBJ2-1	CASSIGRPYNEQFF	TGTGCCAGTAGTATAGGAAGGCCTTACAATGAGCAGTTCTTC
NA	TRBV5-1	NA	TRBJ2-5	CASSLAVRETQYF	TGCGCCAGCAGCTTGGCGGTTCGGGAGACCCAGTACTTC
NA	TRBV7-9	NA	TRBJ2-3	CASSYESTDTQYF	TGTGCCAGCAGCTATGAATCCACAGATACGCAGTATTTT
NA	TRBV7-9	NA	TRBJ1-4	CASSFSATNEKLFF	TGTGCCAGCAGCTTCTCAGCAACTAATGAAAAACTGTTTTTT
TRBD1	TRBV25-1	NA	TRBJ2-5	CASGDRLRETQYF	TGTGCCAGCGGGGACAGGCTAAGGGAGACCCAGTACTTC
NA	TRBV12-3/TRBV12-4	NA	TRBJ1-4	CASSIMEAKLFF	TGTGCCAGCAGTATTATGGAGGCAAAACTGTTTTTT
NA	TRBV7-8	once	TRBJ1-4	CASSLRQVTTNEKLFF	TGTGCCAGCAGCCTCAGACAAGTAACAACTAATGAAAAACTGTTTTTT
TRBD1	TRBV3-1/TRBV3-2	NA	TRBJ1-4	CASSPPDRGSEKLFF	TGTGCCAGCAGCCCCCCGGACAGGGGGAGTGAAAAACTGTTTTTT
TRBD1	TRBV19	NA	TRBJ2-7	CASSITHRGYEQYF	TGTGCCAGTAGTATCACCCACAGGGGCTACGAGCAGTACTTC
TRBD1	TRBV15	NA	TRBJ1-1	CATSRDRGRTEAFF	TGTGCCACCAGCCGGGACAGGGGGCGGACTGAAGCTTTCTTT
NA	TRBV28	NA	TRBJ1-1	CASTWGRNTEAFF	TGTGCCAGCACCTGGGGCAGGAACACTGAAGCTTTCTTT
TRBD2	TRBV11-3	NA	TRBJ2-3	CASSRGLADTDTQYF	TGTGCCAGCAGCCGTGGACTAGCGGACACAGATACGCAGTATTTT
NA	TRBV30	NA	TRBJ2-1	CAWTLDSGAYNEQFF	TGTGCCTGGACCCTGGACAGTGGGGCCTACAATGAGCAGTTCTTC
NA	TRBV6-5	NA	TRBJ1-5	CASSYQIGNQPQHF	TGTGCCAGCAGTTACCAGATCGGAAATCAGCCCCAGCATTTT
TRBD1	TRBV28	NA	TRBJ1-2	CASSKGQGDGYTF	TGTGCCAGCAGTAAGGGACAGGGCGACGGCTACACCTTC
TRBD1	TRBV4-1	NA	TRBJ2-1	CASSQVGQGPPGRFF	TGCGCCAGCAGCCAAGTTGGACAGGGACCCCCGGGGAGGTTCTTC
NA	TRBV23-1	NA	TRBJ1-6	CASSPSDSSYNSPLHF	TGCGCCAGCAGTCCGAGTGACAGCTCCTATAATTCACCCCTCCACTTT
NA	TRBV29-1	NA	TRBJ2-4	CSVDRGGAGKNIQYF	TGCAGCGTTGACCGAGGGGGCGCGGGGAAAAACATTCAGTACTTC
NA	TRBV7-2	NA	TRBJ2-4	CASLLQDGTAGNF	TGTGCCAGCTTACTACAGGACGGGACCGCCGGGAACTTC
TRBD1	TRBV9	NA	TRBJ2-7	CASSPRTGSYEQYF	TGTGCCAGCAGCCCCCGGACAGGTTCCTACGAGCAGTACTTC
NA	TRBV4-1	NA	TRBJ1-6	CASSQESRGRGSPLHF	TGCGCCAGCAGCCAAGAAAGTCGGGGCCGGGGTTCACCCCTCCACTTT
NA	TRBV12-3/TRBV12-4	NA	TRBJ1-2	CASTLSNSYGYTF	TGTGCCAGCACCCTATCTAATTCGTATGGCTACACCTTC
NA	TRBV6-5	NA	TRBJ1-6	CASSYSTLAGSPLHF	TGTGCCAGCAGTTACTCGACCTTGGCGGGTTCACCCCTCCACTTT
NA	TRBV21-1	NA	TRBJ2-7	CASSKDRSAPYEQYF	TGTGCCAGCAGCAAAGACAGGTCAGCCCCCTACGAGCAGTACTTC
TRBD1	TRBV9	NA	TRBJ2-7	CASSVVGTGAAEQYF	TGTGCCAGCAGCGTAGTTGGGACAGGGGCGGCCGAGCAGTACTTC
NA	TRBV19	once	TRBJ2-7	CASSMDSWAYEQYF	TGTGCCAGTAGTATGGACTCCTGGGCCTACGAGCAGTACTTC
NA	TRBV10-2	NA	TRBJ2-7	CASRGTRSYEQYF	TGCGCCAGCAGGGGGACCCGCTCCTACGAGCAGTACTTC
TRBD1	TRBV18	NA	TRBJ1-2	CASSLGQGGKSGYTF	TGTGCCAGCTCACTTGGACAGGGGGGTAAGAGTGGCTACACCTTC
NA	TRBV5-6	NA	TRBJ2-2	CASSWGRTGELFF	TGTGCCAGCAGCTGGGGGAGGACCGGGGAGCTGTTTTTT
TRBD1	TRBV6-5	NA	TRBJ1-2	CASSRQGLGGYTF	TGTGCCAGCAGTAGACAGGGTTTGGGTGGCTACACCTTC
TRBD1	TRBV6-4	NA	TRBJ1-6	CASIDRGVDSPLHF	TGTGCCAGCATTGACAGGGGGGTGGATTCACCCCTCCACTTT
NA	TRBV7-2	NA	TRBJ1-1	CASSLGRANTEAFF	TGTGCCAGCAGCTTAGGCAGGGCTAACACTGAAGCTTTCTTT
TRBD2	TRBV7-9	NA	TRBJ2-1	CASSLESSGRDNEQFF	TGTGCCAGCAGCTTAGAGTCTAGCGGGAGAGACAATGAGCAGTTCTTC
NA	TRBV20-1	NA	TRBJ2-1	CSASVANEQFF	TGCAGTGCTAGCGTCGCCAATGAGCAGTTCTTC
TRBD1	TRBV5-4	once	TRBJ2-5	CASSIDTGGTQYF	TGTGCCAGCAGCATAGACACAGGGGGGACCCAGTACTTC
TRBD2	TRBV7-3	NA	TRBJ2-1	CASSLTLGVRDMASGRDYNEQFF	TGTGCCAGCAGCTTAACGTTGGGGGTGAGGGATATGGCTAGCGGGAGGGACTACAATGAGCAGTTCTTC
NA	TRBV7-9	NA	TRBJ1-6	CASSLGQLNSPLHF	TGTGCCAGCAGCTTAGGACAGCTGAATTCACCCCTCCACTTT
NA	TRBV5-6	NA	TRBJ1-1	CASSHSPLGYRNTEAFF	TGTGCCAGCAGCCACAGCCCTCTCGGGTATAGGAACACTGAAGCTTTCTTT
NA	TRBV7-3	NA	TRBJ2-1	CASSPRDTGFGEQFF	TGTGCCAGCAGCCCCCGGGACACGGGATTCGGAGAGCAGTTCTTC
NA	TRBV19	NA	TRBJ1-2	CASKDPRQAGYTF	TGTGCCAGTAAGGACCCACGTCAGGCTGGCTACACCTTC
NA	TRBV6-6	NA	TRBJ2-3	CASSYLSPSTDTQYF	TGTGCCAGCAGTTACCTATCCCCTAGCACAGATACGCAGTATTTT
NA	TRBV6-5	NA	TRBJ2-7	CASSGRGEGLSQQYF	TGTGCCAGCAGCGGAAGGGGGGAGGGTCTTTCTCAGCAGTACTTC
TRBD1	TRBV7-2	NA	TRBJ1-6	CASSLAQAGGNSPLHF	TGTGCCAGCAGCTTAGCGCAGGCAGGGGGGAATTCACCCCTCCACTTT
NA	TRBV6-5	NA	TRBJ2-1	CASSPDPADEQFF	TGTGCCAGCAGTCCGGACCCGGCCGATGAGCAGTTCTTC